This T cell receptor beta chain stems from a study of T cells in localized non-small cell lung cancer. The CDR3 totals 17 residues. Trimming pared 8 bases from V and 7 bases from J, leaving 30 bases between. Germline V gene data show CDR1 as MDHEN and CDR2 as SYDVKM. Profiled with immunoSEQ multiplex PCR; TCRdb holds only in-frame clones, not every one. The sample comprises roughly 30,000 clones, roughly 89% of which are singletons, and around 3.2% rests with the top ten. This clonotype was sampled from a female donor at least 60 years old with stage I lung adenocarcinoma. The starting material was peripheral blood, obtained before any cancer treatment. This rearrangement joins TRBV28 to TRBJ2-7, with D tentatively TRBD1 (6 bases). In DNA, the CDR3 is TGTGCCAGCCTAACCCGTTTAGGGTACAGGGAACAGGGAGAGCAGTACTTC. Translation: CASLTRLGYREQGEQYF.